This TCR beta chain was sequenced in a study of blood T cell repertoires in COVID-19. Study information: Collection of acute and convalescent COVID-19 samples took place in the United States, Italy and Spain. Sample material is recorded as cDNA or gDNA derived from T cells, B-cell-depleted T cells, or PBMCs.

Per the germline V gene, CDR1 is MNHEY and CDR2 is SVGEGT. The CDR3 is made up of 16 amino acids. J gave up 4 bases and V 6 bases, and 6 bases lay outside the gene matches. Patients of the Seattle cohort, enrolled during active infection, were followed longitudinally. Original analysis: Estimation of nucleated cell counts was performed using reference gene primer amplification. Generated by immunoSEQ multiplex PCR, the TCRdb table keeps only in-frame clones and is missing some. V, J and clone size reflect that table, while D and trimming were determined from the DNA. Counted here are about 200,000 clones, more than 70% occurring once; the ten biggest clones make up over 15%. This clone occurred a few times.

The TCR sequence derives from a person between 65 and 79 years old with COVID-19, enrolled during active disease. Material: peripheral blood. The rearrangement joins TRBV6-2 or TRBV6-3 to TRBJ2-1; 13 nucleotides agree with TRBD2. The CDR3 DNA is TGTGCCAGCAGCACCGGACTAGCGGGGGTATACAATGAGCAGTTCTTC. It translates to CASSTGLAGVYNEQFF.